Listed below are T cell receptor beta chains from one sample, sequenced in a study of long-term antiretroviral therapy in people with HIV. Measured with immunoSEQ multiplex PCR; TCRdb has only the in-frame clones, and not every one. The top ten hold 3% to 3.5% of the sample, which has about 21,000 clones, around 80% seen once. This material consisted of unsorted PBMCs, taken 1.9 years after starting antiretroviral therapy. All receptors derive from a woman aged 45-59 years with HIV. CDR3s include the opening cysteine and the closing phenylalanine or tryptophan.

J gene	V gene	CDR3 protein
TRBJ2-7	TRBV6-1	CASRETGQYF
TRBJ1-2	TRBV7-8	CASSSGQGLYGYTF
TRBJ1-5	TRBV4-1	CASSPTGAVNQPQHF
TRBJ2-1	TRBV27	CASSLILGEGDYPEQFF
TRBJ2-7	TRBV6-6	CASSWGNEQYF
TRBJ2-3	TRBV7-2	CASSLDRGADTQYF
TRBJ1-3	TRBV2	CASSYGQDRGGNTIYF
TRBJ1-6	TRBV19	CASSNVWDRANSPLHF
TRBJ2-7	TRBV4-3	CASSHAPGRESYEQYF
TRBJ2-5	TRBV5-1	CASSLQGAQETQYF
TRBJ1-6	TRBV28	CASMGEALNDESLHF
TRBJ1-3	TRBV15	CATRIAPHSGNTIYF
TRBJ1-6	TRBV10-2	CASMKRGSPLHF
TRBJ1-6	TRBV25-1	CASSEYQGTNSPLHF
TRBJ1-2	TRBV4-2	CASSQESQGGGYGYTF
TRBJ1-3	TRBV6-5	CASSLTAASGNTIYF
TRBJ2-3	TRBV1	CTSSQVKEQGLRMDPSTDTQYF
TRBJ1-1	TRBV7-2	CASRGGRMNTEAFF
TRBJ1-2	TRBV15	CATSIGVSRQGYTF
TRBJ2-3	TRBV9	CASSSHTDTQYF
TRBJ1-3	TRBV10-3	CAISASGENTIYF
TRBJ2-5	TRBV30	CAWSVGTSQLGETQYF
TRBJ2-2	TRBV4-2	CASNQLFSREGNTGELFF
TRBJ1-2	TRBV5-8	CASSLAGTYGYTF
TRBJ1-3	TRBV4-3	CASSQLGGGGNTIYF
TRBJ1-2	TRBV7-2	CASSRRQGRDGYTF